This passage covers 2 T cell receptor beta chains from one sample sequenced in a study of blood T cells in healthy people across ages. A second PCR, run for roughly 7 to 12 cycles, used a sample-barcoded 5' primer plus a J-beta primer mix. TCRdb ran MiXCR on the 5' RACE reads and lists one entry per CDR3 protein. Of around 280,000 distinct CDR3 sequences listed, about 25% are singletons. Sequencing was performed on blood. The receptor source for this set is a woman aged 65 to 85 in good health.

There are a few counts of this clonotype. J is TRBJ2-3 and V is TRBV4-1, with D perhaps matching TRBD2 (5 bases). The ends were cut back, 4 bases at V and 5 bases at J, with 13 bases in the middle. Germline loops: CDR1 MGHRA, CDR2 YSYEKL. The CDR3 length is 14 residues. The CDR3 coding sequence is TGCGCCAGCAGCCGTCAAGGCAGCGGAGATACGCAGTATTTT. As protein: CASSRQGSGDTQYF.

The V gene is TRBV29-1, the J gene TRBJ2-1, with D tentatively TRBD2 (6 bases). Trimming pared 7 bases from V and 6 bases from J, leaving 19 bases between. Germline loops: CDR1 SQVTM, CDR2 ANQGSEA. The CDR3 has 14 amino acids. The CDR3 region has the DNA TGCAGCGGTCGGCTCGCGGGAAGGGCCAATGAGCAGTTCTTC. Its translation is CSGRLAGRANEQFF.